A single sample is the source of the 18 T cell receptor beta chains below, sequenced in a study of T cells after yellow fever vaccination. A single record per CDR3 protein comes from TCRdb applying MiXCR to the 5' RACE reads. The table has 200,000 to 250,000 distinct CDR3 sequences, less than 9% seen once. The sequenced sample was CD4+ T cells sorted from PBMCs, obtained 15 days after the yellow fever booster vaccination. Receptors originate from a man aged 25-40 years who received the YFV17D yellow fever vaccine.

Ten or more counts support this clonotype. The genes are TRBV5-1 and TRBJ2-5, with a possible D match to TRBD1 (6 bases). Germline V gene sequence: CDR1 SGHRS, CDR2 YFSETQ. The CDR3 extends over 14 amino acids. V gave up 4 bases and J gave up 5 bases, with 15 bases separating them. The CDR3 coding sequence is TGCGCCAGCAGCCGGGGACAATCTTCGGAGACCCAGTACTTC. Translated: CASSRGQSSETQYF.

The chain is built from TRBV27 and TRBJ2-4, with D perhaps matching TRBD1 or TRBD2 (6 bases each). The CDR3 has 17 residues. Trimming shortened V by 5 bases and J by 0 bases, and 17 bases separated the two germline ends. Germline CDR1 and CDR2: MNHEY and SMNVEV (reference sequence). In DNA, the CDR3 is TGTGCCAGCAGTCCACCCGGGGGCCTACTAGCCAAAAACATTCAGTACTTC. This codes for CASSPPGGLLAKNIQYF.

This rearrangement joins TRBV5-1 to TRBJ2-2; TRBD1 matches 11 bases. The CDR3 consists of 17 residues. V dropped 4 bases and J dropped 3; count of bases not matched to a gene: 8. Germline assignment: CDR1 SGHRS and CDR2 YFSETQ. The CDR3 nucleotides read TGCGCCAGCAGCGCCGGACAGGGGGCATCGTACACCGGGGAGCTGTTTTTT. Encoded protein: CASSAGQGASYTGELFF.

Turning to this clonotype: Since the CDR3 does not end with the conserved phenylalanine or tryptophan, this likely comes from a read error. V usage is TRBV29-1 and J usage is TRBJ2-1; D gene uncertain. The ends were cut back, 5 bases at V and 5 bases at J, with 10 bases in the middle. Per germline, CDR1 SQVTM and CDR2 ANQGSEA. The CDR3 is 12 residues long. The CDR3 reads CSVRPVDNEQFL. The CDR3 bases are TGCAGCGTTAGGCCAGTAGACAATGAGCAGTTCTTA.

A remark on this clonotype: Since a much larger clone is just one base distant, this may be a read error. The V and J genes are TRBV3-1 and TRBJ2-5; D remains unclear. The ends were cut back, 8 bases at V and 5 bases at J, with 15 bases in the middle. The germline CDR1 and CDR2 sequences are LGHDT and YNNKEL (reference sequence). The CDR3 contains 13 residues. In nucleotides, the CDR3 is TGTGCCAGCCGCCCTCGGAATCCGGAGACCCAGTACTTC. Encoded protein: CASRPRNPETQYF.

Ten or more counts support this clonotype. The V and J genes are TRBV20-1 and TRBJ2-1; TRBD2 matches 9 bases. The V gene's germline CDR1 is DFQATT and CDR2 SNEGSKA (reference sequence). Trimming took 2 bases from V and 10 from J; bases not matched to a gene: 12. The CDR3 sequence is 15 residues long. The CDR3 sequence is CSARHSSSGNQEQFF. The CDR3 DNA is TGCAGTGCTAGACATTCGTCTAGCGGGAACCAAGAGCAGTTCTTC.

This clonotype appeared many times. The CDR3 DNA sequence: TGTGCCAGCAGCTTAAGGGACAGGGGAGGGAATGAGCAGTTCTTC. It yields the protein CASSLRDRGGNEQFF. The rearrangement joins TRBV7-2 to TRBJ2-1; 10 bases line up with TRBD1. V dropped 2 bases and J dropped 7; count of bases not matched to a gene: 5. The length of the CDR3 is 15 residues. Germline CDR1 SGHTA, CDR2 FQGNSA.

This clonotype was observed at least ten times. This chain links TRBV4-3 with TRBJ1-1; D ambiguous. Trimming took 8 bases from V and 6 from J, leaving 16 bases between them. Germline lookup yields CDR1 LGHNA and CDR2 YSLEER. This CDR3 is 13 amino acids long. The CDR3 nucleotides are TGCGCCAGCTCTGGTGATTCCGGGTCTGAAGCTTTCTTT. Translation: CASSGDSGSEAFF.

This clonotype occurred many times. The chain has TRBV28 and TRBJ2-3; 9 nucleotides line up with TRBD2. The length of the CDR3 is 16 residues. Germline CDR1 and CDR2: MDHEN and SYDVKM. V was clipped by 2 bases and J by 2 bases; unmatched bases: 5. CDR3 DNA sequence: TGTGCCAGCAGTTTAGCGGGACTAGCAATCACAGATACGCAGTATTTT. Translated: CASSLAGLAITDTQYF.

This clonotype was picked up many times. The chain employs TRBV15 and TRBJ2-1; the D gene is possibly TRBD2 (5 bases). The germline V and J ends were trimmed by 2 bases and 6 bases, with 17 bases remaining between them. Germline CDR1 and CDR2: LNHNV and YYDKDF (reference sequence). The CDR3 has 16 amino acids. In nucleotides, the CDR3 is TGTGCCACCAGCAGATACTCGGGATCTAGTGGCAATGAGCAGTTCTTC. It is translated as CATSRYSGSSGNEQFF.

The V call is TRBV20-1, the J call TRBJ1-1; D may be TRBD1 (5 bases). The CDR3 has 14 residues. Germline loops: CDR1 DFQATT, CDR2 SNEGSKA (reference sequence). The V end was cut by 0 bases, the J end by 2 bases, with 10 bases between. As DNA, the CDR3 is TGCAGTGCTAGAGATCAGAGGGGAAACACTGAAGCTTTCTTT. This encodes CSARDQRGNTEAFF.

The gene calls are TRBV5-1 and TRBJ2-7, with 10 bases lining up with TRBD2. The CDR3 is made up of 17 amino acids. In germline, CDR1 is SGHRS, CDR2 YFSETQ. J gave up 2 bases and V 7 bases, and 15 bases lay outside the gene matches. CDR3 sequence (DNA): TGCGCCAGCTCTGAGGCTAGCGGGAGAATCATAGCCTACGAGCAGTACTTC. It is translated as CASSEASGRIIAYEQYF.

This clonotype was seen repeatedly, ten times or more. The genes are TRBV20-1 and TRBJ2-1; no reliable D call. The V gene's germline CDR1 is DFQATT and CDR2 SNEGSKA (reference sequence). The CDR3 loop spans 13 amino acids. With 0 bases removed from V and 8 bases from J, the gap between germline ends came to 11 bases. The CDR3 spells CSAREFNGDEQFF. Written as DNA, the CDR3 is TGCAGTGCTAGAGAGTTCAATGGGGATGAGCAGTTCTTC.

This clonotype was seen ten or more times. The J gene is TRBJ2-5, the V gene TRBV5-1; weak D call: TRBD1 (5 bases). The germline V gene has CDR1 SGHRS and CDR2 YFSETQ. This CDR3 has 14 amino acids. V was trimmed by 0 bases and J by 3 bases, leaving 9 bases between them. The chain's CDR3 is CASSLGGVEETQYF. Here the CDR3 DNA reads TGCGCCAGCAGCTTGGGGGGCGTGGAAGAGACCCAGTACTTC.

This clonotype has a handful of counts. The chain is built from TRBV12-5 and TRBJ1-5, with a tentative D call TRBD1 (6 bases). Trimming removed 7 bases from V and 6 bases from J, with 13 bases in between. Germline CDR1 is LGHNT and CDR2 is FRNRAP. The CDR3 length is 13 residues. The chain's CDR3 is CASEPGGGQPQHF. CDR3 coding DNA: TGTGCTAGTGAACCCGGGGGCGGTCAGCCCCAGCATTTT. The full variable domain, with the rest looked up from reference TRBV12-5 and TRBJ1-5, is DARVTQTPRHKVTEMGQEVTMRCQPILGHNTVFWYRQTMMQGLELLAYFRNRAPLDDSGMPKDRFSAEMPDATLATLKIQPSEPRDSAVYFCASEPGGGQPQHFGDGTRLSIL.

Written as DNA, the CDR3 is TGTGCCACCAGCAGACCCCTATCCCTTGTTGGCTACAATGAGCAGTTCTTC. This codes for CATSRPLSLVGYNEQFF. The chain employs TRBV15 and TRBJ2-1; no firm D call. The length of the CDR3 is 17 residues. The germline CDR1 and CDR2 sequences are LNHNV and YYDKDF (reference sequence). Deletions cut 2 bases from V and 3 bases from J, with 17 bases between.

The rearrangement links TRBV5-1 to TRBJ2-7; no definite D call. The CDR3 loop spans 11 amino acids. Germline loops: CDR1 SGHRS, CDR2 YFSETQ. V lost 2 bases to trimming and J lost 5 bases, with 5 bases between them. The CDR3 coding sequence is TGCGCCAGCAGCTTTTCCAACGAGCAGTACTTC. It yields the protein CASSFSNEQYF.

The CDR3 DNA reads TGTGCCAGCAGCTTAGCATTTTCCGGGGAGCTGTTTTTT. Residues: CASSLAFSGELFF. The chain couples TRBV7-2 to TRBJ2-2; D gene ambiguous. V was cut by 0 bases and J by 6 bases, with 5 bases left in between. The length of the CDR3 is 13 residues. Germline V lookup: CDR1 SGHTA, CDR2 FQGNSA.